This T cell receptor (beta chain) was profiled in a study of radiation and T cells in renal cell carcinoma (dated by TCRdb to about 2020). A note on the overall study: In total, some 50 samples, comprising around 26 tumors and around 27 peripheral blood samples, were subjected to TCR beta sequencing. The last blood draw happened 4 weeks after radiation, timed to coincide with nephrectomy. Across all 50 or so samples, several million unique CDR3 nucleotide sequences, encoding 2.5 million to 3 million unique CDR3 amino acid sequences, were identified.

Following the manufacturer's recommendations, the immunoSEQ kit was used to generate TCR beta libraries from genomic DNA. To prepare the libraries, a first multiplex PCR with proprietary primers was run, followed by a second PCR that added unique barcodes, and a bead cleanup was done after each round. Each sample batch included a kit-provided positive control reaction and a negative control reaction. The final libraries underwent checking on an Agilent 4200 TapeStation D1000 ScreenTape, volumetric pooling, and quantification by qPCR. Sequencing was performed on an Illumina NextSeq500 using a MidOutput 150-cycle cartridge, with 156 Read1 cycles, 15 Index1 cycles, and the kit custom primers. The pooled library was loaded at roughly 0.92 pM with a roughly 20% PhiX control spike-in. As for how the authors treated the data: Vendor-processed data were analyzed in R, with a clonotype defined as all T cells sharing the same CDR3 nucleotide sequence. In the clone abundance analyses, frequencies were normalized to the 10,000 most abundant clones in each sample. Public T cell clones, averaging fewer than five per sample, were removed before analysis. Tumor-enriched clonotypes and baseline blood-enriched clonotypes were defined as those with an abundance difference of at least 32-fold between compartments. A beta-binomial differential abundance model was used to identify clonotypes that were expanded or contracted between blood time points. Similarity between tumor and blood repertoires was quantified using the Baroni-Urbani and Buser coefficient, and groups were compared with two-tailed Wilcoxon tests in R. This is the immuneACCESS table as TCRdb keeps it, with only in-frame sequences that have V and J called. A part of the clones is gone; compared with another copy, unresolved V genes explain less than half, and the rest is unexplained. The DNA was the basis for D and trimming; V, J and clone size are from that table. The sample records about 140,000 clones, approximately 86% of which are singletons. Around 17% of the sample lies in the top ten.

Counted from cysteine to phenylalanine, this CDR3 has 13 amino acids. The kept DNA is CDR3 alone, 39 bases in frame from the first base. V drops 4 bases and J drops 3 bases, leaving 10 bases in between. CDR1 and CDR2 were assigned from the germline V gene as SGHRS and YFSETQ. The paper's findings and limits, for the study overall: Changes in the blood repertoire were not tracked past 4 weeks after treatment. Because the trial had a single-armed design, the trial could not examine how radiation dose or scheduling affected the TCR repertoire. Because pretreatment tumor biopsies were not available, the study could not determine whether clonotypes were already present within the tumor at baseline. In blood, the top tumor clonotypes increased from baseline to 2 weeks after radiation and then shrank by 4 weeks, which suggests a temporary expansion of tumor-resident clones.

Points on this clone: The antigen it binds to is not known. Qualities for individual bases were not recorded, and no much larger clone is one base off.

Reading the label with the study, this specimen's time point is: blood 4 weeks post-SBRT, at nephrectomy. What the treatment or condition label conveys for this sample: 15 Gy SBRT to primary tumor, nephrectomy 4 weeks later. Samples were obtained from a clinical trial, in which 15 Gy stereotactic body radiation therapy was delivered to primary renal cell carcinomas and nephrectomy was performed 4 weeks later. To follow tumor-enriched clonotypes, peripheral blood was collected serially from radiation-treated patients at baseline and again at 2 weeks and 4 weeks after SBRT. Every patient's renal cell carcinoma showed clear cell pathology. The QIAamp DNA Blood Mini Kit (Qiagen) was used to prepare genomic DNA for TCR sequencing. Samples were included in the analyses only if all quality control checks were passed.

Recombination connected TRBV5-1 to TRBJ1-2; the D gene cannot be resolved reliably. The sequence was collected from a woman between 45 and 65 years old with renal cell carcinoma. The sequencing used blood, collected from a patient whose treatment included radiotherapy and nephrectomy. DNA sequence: TGCGCCAGCAGCGGCGCGGTGGACTATGGCTACACCTTC. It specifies CASSGAVDYGYTF. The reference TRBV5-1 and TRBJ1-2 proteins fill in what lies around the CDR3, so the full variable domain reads KAGVTQTPRYLIKTRGQQVTLSCSPISGHRSVSWYQQTPGQGLQFLFEYFSETQRNKGNFPGRFSGRQFSNSRSEMNVSTLELGDSALYLCASSGAVDYGYTFGSGTRLTVV.